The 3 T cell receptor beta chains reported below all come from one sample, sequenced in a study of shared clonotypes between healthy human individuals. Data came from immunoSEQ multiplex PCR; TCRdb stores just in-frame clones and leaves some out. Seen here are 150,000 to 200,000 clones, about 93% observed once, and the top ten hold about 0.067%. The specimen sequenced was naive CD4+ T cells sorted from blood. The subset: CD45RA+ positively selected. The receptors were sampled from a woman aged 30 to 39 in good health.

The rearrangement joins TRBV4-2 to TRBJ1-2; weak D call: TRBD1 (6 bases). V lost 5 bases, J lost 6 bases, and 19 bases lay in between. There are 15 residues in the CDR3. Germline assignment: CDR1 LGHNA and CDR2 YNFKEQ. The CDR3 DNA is TGTGCCAGCAGCTTGTTGCTCAGGGGTATGGATGGCTACACCTTC. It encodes CASSLLLRGMDGYTF.

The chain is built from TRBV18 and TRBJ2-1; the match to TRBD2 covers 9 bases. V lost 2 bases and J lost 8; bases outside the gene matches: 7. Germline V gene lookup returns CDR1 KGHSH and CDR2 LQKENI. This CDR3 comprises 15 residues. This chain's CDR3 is CASSPRAGGLDEQFF. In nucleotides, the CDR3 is TGTGCCAGCTCACCAAGGGCGGGAGGGCTGGATGAGCAGTTCTTC.

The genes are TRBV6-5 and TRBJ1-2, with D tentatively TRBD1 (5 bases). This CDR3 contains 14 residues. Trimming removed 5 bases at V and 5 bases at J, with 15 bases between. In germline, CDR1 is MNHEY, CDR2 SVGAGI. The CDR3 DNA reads TGTGCCAGCAGTAACCGGGACCCGGGGTATGGCTACACCTTC. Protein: CASSNRDPGYGYTF.